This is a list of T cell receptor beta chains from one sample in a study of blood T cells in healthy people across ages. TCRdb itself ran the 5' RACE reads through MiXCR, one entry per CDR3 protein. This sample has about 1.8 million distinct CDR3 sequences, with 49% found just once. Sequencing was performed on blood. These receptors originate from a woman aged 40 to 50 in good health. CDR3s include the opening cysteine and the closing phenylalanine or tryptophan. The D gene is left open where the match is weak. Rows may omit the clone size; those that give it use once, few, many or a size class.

TGTGCCAGCAGTAAAGGGGACAAGCAGTACTTC	CASSKGDKQYF	TRBJ2-5	TRBV6-2/TRBV6-3	once	-
TGTGCCACCAGTGTTAGGGAGCAGGGGGAAGATACGCAGTATTTT	CATSVREQGEDTQYF	TRBJ2-3	TRBV24-1	-	TRBD1
TGCAGTGCTAATTGGGCGTCCTACGAGCAGTACTTC	CSANWASYEQYF	TRBJ2-7	TRBV20-1	many	-
TGTGCCAGCAGCCAAGACTTGCGTGGTACGCAGTATTTT	CASSQDLRGTQYF	TRBJ2-3	TRBV7-2	-	-
TGTGCCAGCAGCTCTTTAGCGGGGGGGACCTCCTACAATGAGCAGTTCTTC	CASSSLAGGTSYNEQFF	TRBJ2-1	TRBV7-2	-	TRBD2
TGTGCCAGCAGCAACAAAGGGACTAGCGGGGGTTATACGCAGTATTTT	CASSNKGTSGGYTQYF	TRBJ2-3	TRBV11-2	-	TRBD2
TGCAGCGTTGAGGTTATTTGGACATCTGTCCAAGCTAACTATGGCTACACCTTC	CSVEVIWTSVQANYGYTF	TRBJ1-2	TRBV29-1	few	-
TGCAGTGCTAGATACGCCTCCTCTGGGGCCAACGTCCTGACTTTC	CSARYASSGANVLTF	TRBJ2-6	TRBV20-1	few	-
TGTGCCAGCAGCTTTAAAGGGGGCTTAAACTATGGCTACACCTTC	CASSFKGGLNYGYTF	TRBJ1-2	TRBV7-2	-	TRBD1
TGTGCCAGCAGTGAGAGATTGCGGGGCTCCACTGAAGCTTTCTTT	CASSERLRGSTEAFF	TRBJ1-1	TRBV6-1	-	-
TGTGCCAGCAGCATCCAGGACAGGGTGGGTGAGCAGTACTTC	CASSIQDRVGEQYF	TRBJ2-7	TRBV11-2	once	TRBD1
TGCGCCAGCAGCCCGACGGCGACGGGGGAGACCCAGTACTTC	CASSPTATGETQYF	TRBJ2-5	TRBV5-1	-	-
TGTGCCAGCAGTTTCGGGCCTAGCCGGGCTCGCAGGGGGGAGCAGTTCTTC	CASSFGPSRARRGEQFF	TRBJ2-1	TRBV28	-	TRBD1
TGTGCCAGCAGTGCAGGGCACACCGGGGAGCTGTTTTTT	CASSAGHTGELFF	TRBJ2-2	TRBV28	-	-
TGTGCCAGCAGCTTACAGGGGGACCAGCCCCAGCATTTT	CASSLQGDQPQHF	TRBJ1-5	TRBV7-2	-	TRBD1
TGTGCCAGCAGTGACGCCGGGTCTGGGGCCAACGTCCTGACTTTC	CASSDAGSGANVLTF	TRBJ2-6	TRBV6-2/TRBV6-3	few	-
TGTGCCAGCAGCAACCCTGGGGATGAGCAGTACTTC	CASSNPGDEQYF	TRBJ2-5	TRBV6-2/TRBV6-3	-	-
TGTGCCAGTAATAGGGCGGTATCAGGGAATGAGCAGTTCTTC	CASNRAVSGNEQFF	TRBJ2-1	TRBV19	once	-
TGTGCCAGCAGCCCGATGACAGGGGTCTGGCAAGAGACCCAGTACTTC	CASSPMTGVWQETQYF	TRBJ2-5	TRBV5-5	-	TRBD1
TGCGCCAGCAGCCAAGGGCCGGCCACCGGCACAGATACGCAGTATTTT	CASSQGPATGTDTQYF	TRBJ2-3	TRBV4-3	few	-
TGTGCCAGCAGCGATCCGACCGCCCATGAGCAGTTCTTC	CASSDPTAHEQFF	TRBJ2-1	TRBV7-2	few	-
TGTGCCAGCAGTTTAGGGGAGCACAGCAGGGAGACCCAGTACTTC	CASSLGEHSRETQYF	TRBJ2-5	TRBV27	-	-
TGTGCCAGCAGTTACTTTGGGCCACCCTACGAGCAGTACTTC	CASSYFGPPYEQYF	TRBJ2-7	TRBV6-5	-	-
TGTGCCAGCAGTTTTACTAGATCCGGGGTTGGGGAGACCCAGTACTTC	CASSFTRSGVGETQYF	TRBJ2-5	TRBV27	-	-
TGTGCCAGCAGTTACGAGGGACAGGGGCGAGAAAAACTGTTTTTT	CASSYEGQGREKLFF	TRBJ1-4	TRBV6-2/TRBV6-3	-	TRBD1
TGTGCCAGCAGCGTAGATACTCTCTACAATGAGCAGTTCTTC	CASSVDTLYNEQFF	TRBJ2-1	TRBV9	few	-
TGTGCCAGCAGTCCTAGTCTGGACCCCTACGAGCGGTACTTC	CASSPSLDPYERYF	TRBJ2-7	TRBV6-6	-	-
TGTGCCAGCAGTGACGGGAGGGCGGAGGGCTACACCTTC	CASSDGRAEGYTF	TRBJ1-2	TRBV28	-	-
TGCAGTGCTAGACCGGGACTAGCGGGGGGACGCTCCTACAATGAGCAGTTCTTC	CSARPGLAGGRSYNEQFF	TRBJ2-1	TRBV20-1	-	TRBD2
TGTGCCAGCAGTGCCCTGACTAGCGGGGGCCGCCTCGGCTCCTACGAGCAGTACTTC	CASSALTSGGRLGSYEQYF	TRBJ2-7	TRBV6-1	-	TRBD2
TGTGCCAGCAGTGAGGGGGCAGATACGCAGTATTTT	CASSEGADTQYF	TRBJ2-3	TRBV6-1	many	-
TGTGCCAGCAGCTTAGGCGGAGTCCTGTCCTACGAGCAGTACTTC	CASSLGGVLSYEQYF	TRBJ2-7	TRBV7-2	-	-
TGCGCCAGCAGCCGTTCCAGCGTAAGCACAGATACGCAGTATTTT	CASSRSSVSTDTQYF	TRBJ2-3	TRBV5-1	-	-
TGTGCCAGCAGCCCCTCGGGACAGCGACCTACAGATACGCAGTATTTT	CASSPSGQRPTDTQYF	TRBJ2-3	TRBV9	-	TRBD1
TGTGCCAGCAGCCAAGATGGGCGGGGACTCCAGTACTTC	CASSQDGRGLQYF	TRBJ2-4	TRBV4-2	-	-
TGTGCCAGCATCGGGGACATCCATACGCAGTATTTT	CASIGDIHTQYF	TRBJ2-3	TRBV2	-	-
TGCAGCGTGAGGACGGGGAGGGATTCACCCCCCCACTTT	CSVRTGRDSPPHF	TRBJ1-6	TRBV29-1	-	-
TGTGCCAGCAGCTTGGCCGTACCCCACTCTGGGGCCAACGTCCTGACTTTC	CASSLAVPHSGANVLTF	TRBJ2-6	TRBV5-5	few	-
TGCAGCGTTGAAGATAATGCAGGGGCGGCCTACGAGCAGTACTTC	CSVEDNAGAAYEQYF	TRBJ2-7	TRBV29-1	-	-
TGTGCCAGCAGCCGGTCCGGGACACCATATGGCTTCACCTTC	CASSRSGTPYGFTF	TRBJ1-2	TRBV7-2	-	-
TGTGCCAGCAGTGAGGAAGCTGGCAACTATGGCTACACCTTC	CASSEEAGNYGYTF	TRBJ1-2	TRBV2	few	-
TGTGCCAGCAGCCGGACTAGCGGGGTGGAAGATACGCAGTATTTT	CASSRTSGVEDTQYF	TRBJ2-3	TRBV7-2	-	TRBD2
TGTGCCAGCAGGAAACAGGGTGGGGAGACCCAGTACTTC	CASRKQGGETQYF	TRBJ2-5	TRBV11-2	few	-
TGTGCCAGCAGTACGGGTCGAGTCAGGGCCAATGAGCAGTTCTTC	CASSTGRVRANEQFF	TRBJ2-1	TRBV6-5	-	-
TGCAGTGTTTCCCGACTAGACAATGAGCAGTTCTTC	CSVSRLDNEQFF	TRBJ2-1	TRBV20-1	-	-
TGTGCCAGCAGCGTAGCTTTTTCAGGGGATGGCTACAATGAGCAGTTCTTC	CASSVAFSGDGYNEQFF	TRBJ2-1	TRBV9	-	-